The rows below give T cell receptor beta chains drawn from one sample of a study of shared clonotypes between healthy human individuals. TCRdb keeps only in-frame clones here, not all; method: immunoSEQ multiplex PCR. The data contain some 2,000,000 clones, approximately 94% of them singletons. Sequenced sample: naive CD8+ T cells sorted from blood. Receptor source: a man between 18 and 29 years old in good health. Each CDR3 is given with its conserved first and last residue. The D gene is left open where the match is weak. A clone size is listed for some rows: how often the clone was seen (once, few, many), or a class if it is expanded.

>NA|NA|TRBV19|TRBJ1-4
TGTGCCAGTACCCTGGTGGGTTTGGGCAGGTCTAATGAAAAACTGTTTTTT
CASTLVGLGRSNEKLFF
>NA|TRBD1|TRBV18|TRBJ2-1
TGTGCCAGCTCACCGGACAGGCTCTACAATGAGCAGTTCTTC
CASSPDRLYNEQFF
>NA|NA|TRBV13|TRBJ2-5
TGTGCCAGCAGCTTAGGGTGGTCTAGAGAAGAGACCCAGTACTTC
CASSLGWSREETQYF
>NA|TRBD2|TRBV4-3|TRBJ2-3
TGCGCCAGCAGCCAAGACGGACTAGCGGCCACAGATACGCAGTATTTT
CASSQDGLAATDTQYF
>NA|TRBD2|TRBV7-9|TRBJ2-2
TGTGCCAGCACCTCCTTCCTCCTAGCGGACACCGGGGAGCTGTTTTTT
CASTSFLLADTGELFF
>NA|NA|TRBV9|TRBJ2-5
TGTGCCAGCAGCTCCGAACCGGACTGGCAAGAGACCCAGTACTTC
CASSSEPDWQETQYF
>NA|TRBD1|TRBV27|TRBJ2-7
TGTGCCAGCACCCCGAGGGACAGTCTGACCTACGAGCAGTACTTC
CASTPRDSLTYEQYF
>NA|NA|TRBV7-9|TRBJ2-7
TGTGCCAGCAGCTTAGAAGGCAGGGCCGTCTACGAGCAGTACTTC
CASSLEGRAVYEQYF
>NA|NA|TRBV4-1|TRBJ2-5
TGCGCCAGCAGCCAATGGCCGGGGGAGACCCAGTACTTC
CASSQWPGETQYF
>NA|NA|TRBV7-9|TRBJ1-2
TGTGCCAGCACCGCCTCGACGGGGTCCCCATATTATGGCTACACCTTC
CASTASTGSPYYGYTF
>NA|TRBD1|TRBV29-1|TRBJ2-7
TGCAGCGCTCGGACAGGGATGGACGAGCAGTACTTC
CSARTGMDEQYF
>NA|NA|TRBV7-6|TRBJ2-7
TGTGCCAGCAGCTTAGCCTCTACGTACGAGCAGTACTTC
CASSLASTYEQYF
>once|TRBD1|TRBV5-8|TRBJ1-1
TGTGCCAGCAGCTTGGAGTGGGGGACAGGGTTGGGGATGAACACTGAAGCTTTCTTT
CASSLEWGTGLGMNTEAFF
>NA|TRBD1|TRBV5-4|TRBJ2-7
TGTGCCAGCAGCCTCGGACAGGGTTACTACGAGCAGTACTTC
CASSLGQGYYEQYF
>NA|NA|TRBV21-1|TRBJ2-2
TGTGCCAGCAGCAAAGAGACAGGCGTCACCGGGGAGCTGTTTTTT
CASSKETGVTGELFF
>NA|TRBD1|TRBV7-9|TRBJ2-7
TGTGCCAGCAGCACTCGGGACAGGGGTTCCTCCTACGAGCAGTACTTC
CASSTRDRGSSYEQYF
>NA|NA|TRBV6-5|TRBJ2-7
TGTGCCAGCAGCCGGGAGCCCTGGGACGAGCAGTACTTC
CASSREPWDEQYF
>NA|NA|TRBV6-5|TRBJ1-3
TGTGCCAGCAGTTACCGGAGCTCTGGAAACACCATATATTTT
CASSYRSSGNTIYF
>NA|NA|TRBV9|TRBJ2-7
TGTGCCAGCAGCGCCGAGGGTAAGGAGGCCGACTCCTACGAGCAGTACTTC
CASSAEGKEADSYEQYF
>NA|NA|TRBV5-1|TRBJ2-7
TGCGCCAGCAGCTACCCGTCCTACGAGCAGTACTTC
CASSYPSYEQYF
>NA|NA|TRBV5-4|TRBJ2-7
TGTGCCAGCAGCTTGCGACAAGGGGCGGGGATCCCTGGCGAGCAGTACTTC
CASSLRQGAGIPGEQYF
>NA|NA|TRBV9|TRBJ2-1
TGTGCCAGCAGCGTAGGTGGGGGAGCGGGTAATGAGCAGTTCTTC
CASSVGGGAGNEQFF
>NA|TRBD1|TRBV5-1|TRBJ1-6
TGCGCCAGCAGCCACGACAGGGTTGGTGATTCACCCCTCCACTTT
CASSHDRVGDSPLHF
>NA|NA|TRBV6-1|TRBJ1-5
TGTGCCAGCAGTGAATCCTTATTAGGGGCGAGCAATCAGCCCCAGCATTTT
CASSESLLGASNQPQHF
>NA|NA|TRBV27|TRBJ1-4
TGTGCCAGCAGTTTATCCCCAGGGTTGTCTAATGAAAAACTGTTTTTT
CASSLSPGLSNEKLFF
>once|TRBD1|TRBV11-3|TRBJ2-1
TGTGCCAGCAGCTCTAGTGAGGGGGGACAGGGAAGCTCCTACAATGAGCAGTTCTTC
CASSSSEGGQGSSYNEQFF
>NA|TRBD2|TRBV27|TRBJ2-5
TGTGCCAGCAGTTCCTACGACCCGAGACTAGCGGGGGGGCGCGAGACCCAGTACTTC
CASSSYDPRLAGGRETQYF
>NA|NA|TRBV5-4|TRBJ2-7
TGTGCCAGCAGCTTAAACAGCTACGAGCAGTACTTC
CASSLNSYEQYF
>NA|NA|TRBV11-2|TRBJ1-6
TGTGCCAGCAGCTTGGGACCGAATAATTCACCCCTCCACTTT
CASSLGPNNSPLHF
>NA|NA|TRBV7-9|TRBJ2-1
TGTGCCAGCAGCCCGACCGGATCATGGCGGCGTACGTTCTTC
CASSPTGSWRRTFF
>NA|NA|TRBV29-1|TRBJ1-2
TGCAGCGTTGAGGAGGGCCTCTATGGCTACACCTTC
CSVEEGLYGYTF
>NA|NA|TRBV19|TRBJ2-5
TGTGCCAGTAGTATAGGCTTCCAAGCACTAGAGACCCAGTACTTC
CASSIGFQALETQYF
>once|TRBD2|TRBV7-9|TRBJ2-1
TGTGCCAGCAGCTTAGGGGGACTAGCGGGAGACAACTACAATGAGCAGTTCTTC
CASSLGGLAGDNYNEQFF
>NA|TRBD1|TRBV2|TRBJ1-4
TGTGCCAGCAGCCAGACAGGGGGCGAGTCTGAAAAACTGTTTTTT
CASSQTGGESEKLFF
>NA|TRBD1|TRBV27|TRBJ2-5
TGTGCCAGCAGTTTACGGTCAGGGGGCGCGAGGGAGACCCAGTACTTC
CASSLRSGGARETQYF
>NA|TRBD2|TRBV29-1|TRBJ2-1
TGCAGCGTAAGACTAGCGGGGTACAATGAGCAGTTCTTC
CSVRLAGYNEQFF